This T cell receptor beta chain was recorded in a study of T cell responses to AZD1222 COVID-19 vaccine. This CDR3 has 12 residues. Per germline, CDR1 SGHNT and CDR2 YYREEE (reference sequence). Trimming removed 10 bases from V and 4 bases from J, with 14 bases in between. Repertoires were generated with immunoSEQ multiplex PCR, while TCRdb's copy carries only in-frame clones and drops some. The data show about 150,000 clones, with 90% seen just once and around 1.5% held by the top ten. This chain connects TRBV5-4 to TRBJ1-2, with D possibly being TRBD1 (6 bases). The sequenced sample was peripheral blood, obtained 28 days after the second AZD1222 dose. This sequence was found in an adult who received the AZD1222 COVID-19 vaccine. Here the CDR3 reads CAGKTDSYGYTF. In DNA form, the CDR3 reads TGTGCCGGCAAAACGGACAGCTATGGCTACACCTTC.